A single sample is the source of the 28 T cell receptor beta chains below, sequenced in a study of preoperative IRX-2 immunotherapy in early breast cancer. Specified treatment: preoperative locoregional IRX-2 cytokine immunotherapy. This table comes from immunoSEQ multiplex PCR, and its TCRdb copy is limited to in-frame clones, with some not included. Altogether approximately 26,000 clones are present, around 75% being singletons, with the ten largest covering 2% to 2.5%. Sequencing was performed on lymph node tissue, taken before IRX-2 immunotherapy. Source of these receptors: a human donor with breast cancer.

The gene calls are TRBV15 and TRBJ2-1; D is perhaps TRBD1 (5 bases). CDR3 length equals 14 residues. Trimming pared 8 bases from V and 0 bases from J, leaving 11 bases between. The germline gives CDR1 LNHNV, CDR2 YYDKDF (reference sequence). CDR3: CATSSGISYNEQFF. DNA of the CDR3: TGTGCCACCTCTTCAGGGATCTCCTACAATGAGCAGTTCTTC.

The CDR3 spells CASSQGGRNTEAFF. The CDR3 bases are TGTGCCAGCAGCCAGGGGGGGAGGAACACTGAAGCTTTCTTT. V is TRBV11-3 and J is TRBJ1-1, with 7 nucleotides matching TRBD1. Trimming cost V 5 bases and J 1 base; bases outside gene matches: 4. Germline CDR1 is SGHNT and CDR2 is YENEEA. This CDR3 spans 14 amino acids.

This clone was counted only a few times. The rearrangement joins TRBV7-1 to TRBJ1-1, with a weak D call TRBD1 (5 bases). TRBV7-1 is an open reading frame whose function is uncertain. This CDR3 comprises 13 residues. Trimming took off 6 bases at V and 3 bases at J, with 11 bases between the two ends. The CDR3: CASRYRGDTEAFF. The CDR3 region has the DNA TGTGCCAGCAGGTATAGGGGCGACACTGAAGCTTTCTTT.

This sequence joins TRBV28 and TRBJ1-6; the D is unclear. The V and J ends lost 3 bases and 0 bases respectively, with 9 bases between them. The length of the CDR3 is 16 residues. Per germline, CDR1 MDHEN and CDR2 SYDVKM. The CDR3 DNA reads as TGTGCCAGCAGTTTTGGTGAGAGCTCCTATAATTCACCCCTCCACTTT. Its protein is CASSFGESSYNSPLHF.

The chain recombines TRBV23-1 with TRBJ1-1; D is unclear. TRBV23-1 is placed among ORFs of uncertain function. With 6 bases removed from V and 1 base from J, the gap between germline ends came to 21 bases. The CDR3 sequence is 17 residues long. The CDR3 spells CASSQDTRGGENTEAFF. The CDR3, as DNA: TGCGCCAGCAGCCAAGATACCCGGGGAGGTGAGAACACTGAAGCTTTCTTT.

The gene calls are TRBV28 and TRBJ1-6; the D gene is possibly TRBD1 (6 bases). The CDR3 extends over 15 amino acids. With 10 bases removed from V and 7 bases from J, the gap between germline ends came to 20 bases. CDR1 MDHEN and CDR2 SYDVKM come from the germline V gene. The CDR3 sequence: CATAGAGRGNSPLHF. The CDR3, as DNA: TGTGCCACCGCGGGGGCGGGACGGGGGAATTCACCCCTCCACTTT.

The chain joins TRBV7-6 to TRBJ2-2; D ambiguous. CDR3 length equals 18 residues. Germline values: CDR1 SGHVS, CDR2 FNYEAQ. V was pared by 0 bases and J by 4 bases, with 18 bases between. CDR3 sequence (DNA): TGTGCCAGCAGCTTAGCTGCCGAACGAAGCGCGACCACCGGGGAGCTGTTTTTT. Protein product: CASSLAAERSATTGELFF.

This clone occurred once. This chain uses TRBV28 with TRBJ1-4; D is perhaps TRBD1 (5 bases). Germline lookup yields CDR1 MDHEN and CDR2 SYDVKM. This CDR3 has 15 amino acids. V lost 6 bases to trimming and J lost 0 bases, with 11 bases between them. The CDR3 is CASSRDSSTNEKLFF. The CDR3 nucleotides read TGTGCCAGCAGCCGCGACAGTTCAACTAATGAAAAACTGTTTTTT.

This sequence joins TRBV5-1 and TRBJ2-3; D tentatively reads TRBD1 or TRBD2 (6 bases each). The CDR3 consists of 16 residues. Trimming shortened V by 0 bases and J by 0 bases, and 11 bases separated the two germline ends. Germline V lookup: CDR1 SGHRS, CDR2 YFSETQ. The CDR3 bases are TGCGCCAGCAGCTTGGCCGGGGGCTGGAGCACAGATACGCAGTATTTT. Protein product: CASSLAGGWSTDTQYF.

The chain uses TRBV11-3 and TRBJ1-1; D is perhaps TRBD1 (6 bases). V was pared by 5 bases and J by 0 bases, with 13 bases between. Per the germline V gene, CDR1 is SGHNT and CDR2 is YENEEA. This CDR3 region has 15 residues. The CDR3 sequence is CASSPLDRMNTEAFF. The CDR3 bases are TGTGCCAGCAGCCCACTCGACAGGATGAACACTGAAGCTTTCTTT. Combining the CDR3 with reference TRBV11-3 and TRBJ1-1 gives the whole variable domain EAGVVQSPRYKIIEKKQPVAFWCNPISGHNTLYWYLQNLGQGPELLIRYENEEAVDDSQLPKDRFSAERLKGVDSTLKIQPAELGDSAVYLCASSPLDRMNTEAFFGQGTRLTVV.

This chain uses TRBV6-8 with TRBJ1-3; D is possibly TRBD1 (5 bases). The ends were cut back, 5 bases at V and 0 bases at J, with 8 bases in the middle. Germline lookup yields CDR1 MNHGY and CDR2 SAAAGT. CDR3 length: 14 amino acids. CDR3 DNA: TGTGCCAGCAGTACAGGTGGCTCTGGAAACACCATATATTTT. This gives the protein CASSTGGSGNTIYF.

The rearrangement joins TRBV28 to TRBJ1-1; D is unclear. The germline V gene has CDR1 MDHEN and CDR2 SYDVKM. V dropped 0 bases and J dropped 4 bases, with 12 bases sitting between them. The CDR3 is made up of 15 amino acids. The CDR3 is CASSLWTRGSTEAFF. CDR3 nucleotide sequence: TGTGCCAGCAGTTTATGGACCCGAGGGAGCACTGAAGCTTTCTTT.

The CDR3 coding sequence is TGCGCCAGCAGCTTGACAGGGGGCCGGATTGCGAACGAGCAGTACTTC. Encoded protein: CASSLTGGRIANEQYF. The V call is TRBV5-1, the J call TRBJ2-7, with TRBD1 matching over 9 bases. V lost 1 base and J lost 5; bases outside the gene matches: 10. This CDR3 is 16 amino acids long. Germline CDR1 SGHRS, CDR2 YFSETQ.

The chain uses TRBV29-1 and TRBJ1-1, with unresolved D. Germline V lookup: CDR1 SQVTM, CDR2 ANQGSEA. V was clipped by 5 bases and J by 4 bases, with 11 bases between them. The CDR3 runs 12 residues. The CDR3 is CSVTVLGTEAFF. Here the CDR3 DNA reads TGCAGCGTTACCGTATTGGGCACTGAAGCTTTCTTT.

The CDR3 DNA reads as TGTGCCAGCAGTCCCGAGAGGGCGCGGGGTCCCCAGCATTTT. This gives the protein CASSPERARGPQHF. The V call is TRBV6-8, the J call TRBJ1-5; D unclear. Deletions cut 5 bases from V and 10 bases from J, with 18 bases between. The CDR3 consists of 14 residues. Germline-derived CDR1 and CDR2 are MNHGY and SAAAGT.

The chain employs TRBV6-8 and TRBJ2-1; a possible D gene is TRBD2 (6 bases). Germline V gene sequence: CDR1 MNHGY, CDR2 SAAAGT. Trimming removed 6 bases from V and 8 bases from J, with 11 bases in between. This CDR3 comprises 12 residues. The CDR3 sequence: CASRPLAYEQFF. In nucleotides, the CDR3 is TGTGCCAGCAGGCCACTAGCCTATGAGCAGTTCTTC.

This rearrangement joins TRBV6-8 to TRBJ1-1; D not certain. Germline V lookup: CDR1 MNHGY, CDR2 SAAAGT. The CDR3 is made up of 13 amino acids. Trimming shortened V by 10 bases and J by 1 base, and 13 bases separated the two germline ends. The CDR3 protein is CAISVAGNTEAFF. The CDR3 bases are TGTGCCATCTCAGTGGCCGGGAACACTGAAGCTTTCTTT.

The V and J genes are TRBV14 and TRBJ1-3; the D gene is possibly TRBD1 (6 bases). Germline V gene lookup returns CDR1 SGHDN and CDR2 FVKESK. The CDR3 sequence is 15 residues long. Trimming cost V 5 bases and J 0 bases, with 11 bases left between them. The CDR3 nucleotides are TGTGCCAGCAGCTACGGGACAAGCTCTGGAAACACCATATATTTT. Encoded protein: CASSYGTSSGNTIYF.

CDR3 residues: CASRVGTENSPLHF. The CDR3 DNA reads as TGTGCCAGCAGGGTCGGGACCGAGAATTCACCCCTCCACTTT. The rearrangement links TRBV6-8 to TRBJ1-6; D is perhaps TRBD1 (5 bases). The CDR3 runs to 14 residues. Deletions cut 6 bases from V and 7 bases from J, with 13 bases between. Germline V gives CDR1 MNHGY, CDR2 SAAAGT.

This clone was detected a few times. This chain joins TRBV19 and TRBJ2-5, with TRBD1 as a possible D gene (6 bases). V was cut by 5 bases and J by 2 bases, with 12 bases left in between. The germline V gene has CDR1 LNHDA and CDR2 SQIVND (reference sequence). CDR3 length: 14 amino acids. CDR3 in amino acids: CASSSQGGQETQYF. The CDR3 DNA is TGTGCCAGTAGTTCCCAAGGGGGTCAAGAGACCCAGTACTTC.

CDR3 loop: CASTPRGGGNQPQHF. CDR3 coding DNA: TGTGCCAGCACCCCAAGGGGAGGAGGCAATCAGCCCCAGCATTTT. V is TRBV12-5 and J is TRBJ1-5; tentatively, D is TRBD1 (5 bases). Germline CDR1 and CDR2: LGHNT and FRNRAP. The CDR3 spans 15 residues.

This chain connects TRBV6-8 to TRBJ2-1, with 7 bases that match TRBD2. The trim removed 5 bases at V and 0 bases at J, leaving 4 bases unmatched. Germline assignment: CDR1 MNHGY and CDR2 SAAAGT. The CDR3 runs to 15 residues. The CDR3 spells CASSAGVGSYNEQFF. The CDR3 bases are TGTGCCAGCAGTGCGGGGGTAGGCTCCTACAATGAGCAGTTCTTC.

The chain is built from TRBV19 and TRBJ2-7, with 9 bases lining up with TRBD1. J gave up 0 bases and V 4 bases, and 1 base lay outside the gene matches. Germline values: CDR1 LNHDA, CDR2 SQIVND (reference sequence). This CDR3 is 14 amino acids long. The CDR3 spells CASSRGQGSYEQYF. As DNA, the CDR3 is TGTGCCAGTAGTAGGGGACAGGGCTCCTACGAGCAGTACTTC.

The chain employs TRBV6-8 and TRBJ1-1, with no clear D. Trimming cost V 2 bases and J 0 bases, with 10 bases left between them. Germline V gives CDR1 MNHGY, CDR2 SAAAGT. The CDR3 has 15 amino acids. CDR3 nucleotides: TGTGCCAGCAGTTACAGGGCACCACTGAACACTGAAGCTTTCTTT. Protein: CASSYRAPLNTEAFF.

V and J are TRBV6-8 and TRBJ1-2; D is unclear. The V gene lost 0 bases and the J gene lost 2 bases, with 7 bases spanning the gap. The germline gives CDR1 MNHGY, CDR2 SAAAGT. This CDR3 region has 14 residues. This CDR3 reads CASSYSRANYGYTF. As DNA, the CDR3 is TGTGCCAGCAGTTACTCTCGGGCGAACTATGGCTACACCTTC.

The V gene is TRBV6-8, the J gene TRBJ1-1, with D possibly matching TRBD1 (5 bases). Looked up from germline, CDR1 is MNHGY and CDR2 is SAAAGT. The V end lost 7 bases, the J end lost 1 base, and 13 bases lay between the germline ends. This CDR3 spans 14 amino acids. DNA of the CDR3: TGTGCCAGCATTCGGGGCCTTCCGAACACTGAAGCTTTCTTT. Its translation: CASIRGLPNTEAFF.

Notes on this clone: A junction boundary mismatches the germline segment, possibly from a read error. The chain is built from TRBV19 and TRBJ1-5; a weak D match, TRBD1 (6 bases). The CDR3 has 16 residues. CDR1 and CDR2 from the germline V gene are LNHDA and SQIVND (reference sequence). The CDR3 coding sequence is TGTGTCAGTACCCTGGGGGCCTACGGCGGCAATCAGCCCCAGCATTTT. Translating gives CVSTLGAYGGNQPQHF. The variable domain in full, completed from reference TRBV19 and TRBJ1-5, reads DGGITQSPKYLFRKEGQNVTLSCEQNLNHDAMYWYRQDPGQGLRLIYYSQIVNDFQKGDIAEGYSVSREKKESFPLTVTSAQKNPTAFYLCVSTLGAYGGNQPQHFGDGTRLSIL.

The chain is built from TRBV7-1 and TRBJ1-5; 7 bases match TRBD1. TRBV7-1 is recorded as an ORF, its role being uncertain. V lost 4 bases, J lost 6 bases, and 3 bases stayed unmatched. The CDR3 has 13 residues. As DNA, the CDR3 is TGTGCCAGCAGCTTCCGGGACAGTCAGCCCCAGCATTTT. Protein product: CASSFRDSQPQHF.